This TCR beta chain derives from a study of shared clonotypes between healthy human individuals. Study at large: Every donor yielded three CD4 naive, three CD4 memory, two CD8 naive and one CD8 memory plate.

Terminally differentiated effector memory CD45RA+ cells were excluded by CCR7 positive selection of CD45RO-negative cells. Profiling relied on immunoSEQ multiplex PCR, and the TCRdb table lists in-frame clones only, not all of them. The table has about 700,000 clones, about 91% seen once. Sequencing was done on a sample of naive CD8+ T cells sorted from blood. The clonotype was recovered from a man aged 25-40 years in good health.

Here the CDR3 reads CASSVAALGTEAFF. CDR3 in DNA: TGTGCCAGCAGTGTGGCGGCCCTTGGGACTGAAGCTTTCTTT. This chain uses TRBV2 with TRBJ1-1; unclear D gene. V shed 4 bases and J shed 5 bases, with 14 bases lying between them. Germline CDR1 and CDR2: SNHLY and FYNNEI. This CDR3 is built from 14 residues. Based on the CDR3 plus reference TRBV2 and TRBJ1-1, the full variable domain is EPEVTQTPSHQVTQMGQEVILRCVPISNHLYFYWYRQILGQKVEFLVSFYNNEISEKSEIFDDQFSVERPDGSNFTLKIRSTKLEDSAMYFCASSVAALGTEAFFGQGTRLTVV.